The rows below give T cell receptor beta chains drawn from one sample of a study of shared clonotypes between healthy human individuals. Profiling relied on immunoSEQ multiplex PCR, and the TCRdb table lists in-frame clones only, not all of them. The table lists about 1 million clones, roughly 80% of them singletons, with about 1.4% in the top ten. Sample: memory CD4+ T cells sorted from blood. The receptors derive from a man between 18 and 29 years old in good health. CDR3s include the opening cysteine and the closing phenylalanine or tryptophan. D genes are given only for firm matches. Not all rows give a size; the values are once, few, many and, for expanded clones, a class.

TRBJ2-3 | - | - | TRBV9 | TGTGCCAGCAGCGTCGCATCAGGGTATTCCACAGATACGCAGTATTTT | CASSVASGYSTDTQYF
TRBJ1-3 | few | - | TRBV5-1 | TGCGCCAGCAGCATAAAGGGGGACTCTGGAAACACCATATATTTT | CASSIKGDSGNTIYF
TRBJ2-2 | few | TRBD1 | TRBV7-3 | TGTGCCAGCAGCGGGACAGCCACCGGGGAGCTGTTTTTT | CASSGTATGELFF
TRBJ1-6 | few | TRBD1 | TRBV19 | TGTGCCAGTACCCCGACAGGGGCTTCCAATTCACCCCTCCACTTT | CASTPTGASNSPLHF
TRBJ2-1 | - | TRBD2 | TRBV5-1 | TGCGCCAGCAGCCTAGCGGGGGGGCGATACAATGAGCAGTTCTTC | CASSLAGGRYNEQFF
TRBJ2-4 | - | TRBD1 | TRBV5-1 | TGCGCCAGCAGCTTGGGGGACAGTGGCATTCAGTACTTC | CASSLGDSGIQYF
TRBJ1-2 | - | - | TRBV19 | TGTGCCAGTAGCAGAGACGGACGTAACTATGGCTACACCTTC | CASSRDGRNYGYTF
TRBJ2-7 | - | TRBD2 | TRBV6-6 | TGTGCCAGCAGTTACTCCCTAGCGGGGGCCTACGAGCAGTACTTC | CASSYSLAGAYEQYF
TRBJ1-5 | - | - | TRBV4-2 | TGTGCCAGCAGCCGGGCACAGGTTGGCAATCAGCCCCAGCATTTT | CASSRAQVGNQPQHF
TRBJ1-2 | - | TRBD1 | TRBV7-3 | TGTGCCAGCAGTTCCGGGACAGGGGATAGCTACACCTTC | CASSSGTGDSYTF
TRBJ1-2 | - | - | TRBV4-1 | TGCGCCAGCAGCGACATCCTATGGTCTGTAACGACCAACACCTTC | CASSDILWSVTTNTF
TRBJ1-1 | - | - | TRBV11-2 | TGTGCCAGCAGCTTTCAGGGGATGAGGAACACTGAAGCTTTCTTT | CASSFQGMRNTEAFF
TRBJ2-1 | - | TRBD2 | TRBV9 | TGTGCCAGCAGCGCGAGCGGGAGTTCCTACAATGAGCAGTTCTTC | CASSASGSSYNEQFF
TRBJ1-1 | - | - | TRBV6-5 | TGTGCCAGCAGACGGGGACAGAACACTGAAGCTTTCTTT | CASRRGQNTEAFF
TRBJ2-7 | - | - | TRBV6-1 | TGTGCCGTCTCTATCCGCGAGCAGTACTTC | CAVSIREQYF
TRBJ1-6 | few | TRBD1 | TRBV18 | TGTGCCAGCCGAAGGGGTACAGGGGGCATCGAGGATTCACCCCTCCACTTT | CASRRGTGGIEDSPLHF
TRBJ2-7 | - | - | TRBV7-9 | TGTGCCAGCAACTCCGACAGGTTATCCTACGAGCAGTACTTC | CASNSDRLSYEQYF
TRBJ1-5 | - | - | TRBV28 | TGTGCCAGCAGTCCATCAGGGAGAGTTCCCAATCAGCCCCAGCATTTT | CASSPSGRVPNQPQHF